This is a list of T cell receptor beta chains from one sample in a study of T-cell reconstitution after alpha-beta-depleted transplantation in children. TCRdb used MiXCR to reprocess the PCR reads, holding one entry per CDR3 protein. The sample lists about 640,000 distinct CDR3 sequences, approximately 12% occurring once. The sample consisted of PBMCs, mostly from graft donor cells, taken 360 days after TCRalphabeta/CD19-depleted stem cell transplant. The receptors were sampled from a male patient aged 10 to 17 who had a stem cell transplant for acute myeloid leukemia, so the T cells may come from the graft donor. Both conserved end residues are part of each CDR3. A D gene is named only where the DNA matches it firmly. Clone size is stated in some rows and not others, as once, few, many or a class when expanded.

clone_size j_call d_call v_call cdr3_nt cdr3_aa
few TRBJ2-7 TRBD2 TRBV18 TGTGCCAGCTCACCAAGTAGCGGGAATTCCTACGAGCAGTACTTC CASSPSSGNSYEQYF
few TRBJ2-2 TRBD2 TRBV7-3 TGTGCCAGCAGCTTATCCCCCTCGGCGGGAGCCGGGGAGCTGTTTTTT CASSLSPSAGAGELFF
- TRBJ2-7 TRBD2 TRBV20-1 TGCAGTGCTAGAGTCGGACTAGCGGGAGGAGACGAGCAGTACTTC CSARVGLAGGDEQYF
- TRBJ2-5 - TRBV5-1 TGCGCCAGCAGCACATGGGGAATAACAGCGGCCTTCCAAGAGACCCAGTACTTC CASSTWGITAAFQETQYF
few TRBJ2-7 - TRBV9 TGTGCCAGCAGCGTAGCCCTAGGGGCCTACGAGCAGTACTTC CASSVALGAYEQYF
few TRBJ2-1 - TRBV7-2 TGTGCCAGCACCTCCGTAGCAAGTCGGAATGAGCAGTTCTTC CASTSVASRNEQFF
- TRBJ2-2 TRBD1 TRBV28 TGTGCCAGCAGTTTTATCCGACCGGGACAGACTATCACCGGGGAGCTGTTTTTT CASSFIRPGQTITGELFF
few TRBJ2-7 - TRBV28 TGTGCCAGCCACACTGGTCAGGGCTTAGATTACGAGCAGTACTTC CASHTGQGLDYEQYF
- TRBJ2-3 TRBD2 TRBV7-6 TGTGCCAGCAGCCTACCTTCTAACGGGAGGGGTACAGATACGCAGTATTTT CASSLPSNGRGTDTQYF
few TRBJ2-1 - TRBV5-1 TGCGCCAGCGGACCCCGGGACTTCCCCTACAATGAGCAGTTCTTC CASGPRDFPYNEQFF
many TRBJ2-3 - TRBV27 TGTGCCAGCAGTATAACAGACCCTAGCACAGATACGCAGTATTTT CASSITDPSTDTQYF
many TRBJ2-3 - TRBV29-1 TGCAGCGTATCCCTCCCAGATACGCAGTATTTT CSVSLPDTQYF
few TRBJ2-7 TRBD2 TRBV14 TGTGCCAGCAGCCAAGAATCCAGACGGACTAGCGGAGCCTACGAGCAGTACTTC CASSQESRRTSGAYEQYF
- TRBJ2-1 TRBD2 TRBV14 TGTGCCAGCAGCCGGGCCGGGACTACCTACAATGAGCAGTTCTTC CASSRAGTTYNEQFF
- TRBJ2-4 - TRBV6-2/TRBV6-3 TGTGCCACCGGACTCGGAAACATTCAGTACTTC CATGLGNIQYF
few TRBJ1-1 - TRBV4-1 TGCGCCAGCAGCCATGAGTGGGTGACTGAAGCTTTCTTT CASSHEWVTEAFF
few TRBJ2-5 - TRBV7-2 TGTGCCAGCAGGTCCGGGACTTATTCTCAAGAGACCCAGTACTTC CASRSGTYSQETQYF
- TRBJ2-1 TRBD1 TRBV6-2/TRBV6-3 TGTGCCAGCACCCGGGACAGGGGTTCAGGTGAGCAGTTCTTC CASTRDRGSGEQFF
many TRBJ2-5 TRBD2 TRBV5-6 TGTGCCAGCAGCTGGGGGGGGACTGCCAAAGGAACCCAGTACTTC CASSWGGTAKGTQYF
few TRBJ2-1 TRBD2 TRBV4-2 TGTGCCAGCAGCCAAGAGTATCGGACTAGCGGGATTTATGAGCAGTTCTTC CASSQEYRTSGIYEQFF
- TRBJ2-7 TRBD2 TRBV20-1 TGCAGTGCTAGAAGGCTAGCGGCCTACTACGAGCAGTACTTC CSARRLAAYYEQYF
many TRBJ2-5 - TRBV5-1 TGCGCCAGCACTCGATCTCGCCGATTACAGGGGGGGGAGACCCAGTACTTC CASTRSRRLQGGETQYF
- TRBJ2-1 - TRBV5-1 TGCGCCAGTTACCAGGGGCGGGGGTTCGATGAGCAGTTCTTC CASYQGRGFDEQFF
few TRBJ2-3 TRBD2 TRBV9 TGTGCCAGCAGCCCGCGGACTAGATGGGGTCAAGATACGCAGTATTTT CASSPRTRWGQDTQYF
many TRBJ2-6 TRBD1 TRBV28 TGTGCCACCGATAAAGGGGGCGCCGGGGCCAACGTCCTGACTTTC CATDKGGAGANVLTF
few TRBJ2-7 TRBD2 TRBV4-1 TGCGCCAGCAGGCCTAGCGGGAGTCAGGGCTACGAGCAGTACTTC CASRPSGSQGYEQYF
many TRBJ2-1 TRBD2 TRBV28 TGTGCCAGCTTAGACCCTAGGGCGGGGGTCGATGAGCAGTTCTTC CASLDPRAGVDEQFF
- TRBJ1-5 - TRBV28 TGTGCCAGCAGTTTGCTGGGGGGCGCGGGTCAGCCCCAGCATTTT CASSLLGGAGQPQHF
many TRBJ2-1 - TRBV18 TGTGCCAGCTCACCGTCCGGGACCAATGAGCAGTTCTTC CASSPSGTNEQFF
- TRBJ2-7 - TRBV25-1 TGTGCCAGCAGTGACCCGTTAGGGGGCTCCTACGAGCAGTACTTC CASSDPLGGSYEQYF
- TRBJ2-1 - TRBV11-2 TGTGCCAGCCAATACAATGAGCAGTTCTTC CASQYNEQFF
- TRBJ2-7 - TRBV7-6 TGTGCCAGCAGCTTACCCACGGGGTTAGAGCAGTACTTC CASSLPTGLEQYF
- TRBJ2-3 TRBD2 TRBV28 TGTGCCAGCAGTTTATTGCTAGCGGGAGGGCCGGGCACAGATACGCAGTATTTT CASSLLLAGGPGTDTQYF
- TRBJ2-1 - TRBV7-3 TGTGCCAGCAGCACCAGGGGAGGTGGGGAGCAGTTCTTC CASSTRGGGEQFF
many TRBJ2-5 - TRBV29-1 TGCAGCGTTGAAGATAACCAGGTTGGGGGGACCCAGTACTTC CSVEDNQVGGTQYF
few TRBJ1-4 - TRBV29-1 TGCAGCGTTGCCGGAGACCCGGATGAAAAACTGTTTTTT CSVAGDPDEKLFF
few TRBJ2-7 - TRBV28 TGTGCCAGCAGTTCTGACGTAAGTTCGACAAGGGTCTTCGAGCAGTACTTC CASSSDVSSTRVFEQYF
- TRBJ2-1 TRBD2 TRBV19 TGTGCCAGTAGTATAGATCGGGGACTAGCGACCACCGCTAATGAGCAGTTCTTC CASSIDRGLATTANEQFF
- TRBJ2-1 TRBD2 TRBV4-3 TGCGCCAGCAGTCCCCGCGGGGGACTAGCGTTCGATGAGCAGTTCTTC CASSPRGGLAFDEQFF
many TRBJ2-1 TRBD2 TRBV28 TGTGCCAGCAGCCAGCGGGGAGGAGTAGAGTTCTTC CASSQRGGVEFF
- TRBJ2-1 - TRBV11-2 TGTGCCAGCAGCTGGCGACTGGACCATTACAATGAGCAGTTCTTC CASSWRLDHYNEQFF
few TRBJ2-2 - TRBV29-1 TGCAGCGTTGACAAGGCTACCGGGGAGCTGTTTTTT CSVDKATGELFF
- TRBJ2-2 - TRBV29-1 TGCAGCGGGCGGGACGGATGGAACGGGGAGCTGTTTTTT CSGRDGWNGELFF
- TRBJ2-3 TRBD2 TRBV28 TGTGCCAGCAGTCGGACCTTTGGGACTAGCGGGGGGCACTTCACAGATACGCAGTATTTT CASSRTFGTSGGHFTDTQYF
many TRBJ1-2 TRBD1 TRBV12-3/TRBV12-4 TGTGCCAGCAGTGCGGGGACAGGGAACTATGGCTACACCTTC CASSAGTGNYGYTF
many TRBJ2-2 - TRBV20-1 TGCAGTGCTAGAGATGGCAGCACCGGGGAGCTGTTTTTT CSARDGSTGELFF
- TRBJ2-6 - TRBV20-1 TGCAGTGCTAGAGATATTACAGGATTGGGCTCTGGGGCCAACGTCCTGACTTTC CSARDITGLGSGANVLTF
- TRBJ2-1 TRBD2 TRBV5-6 TGTGCCAGCAGCTTGGTAGCGGGAGTGTTCCCCAATGAGCAGTTCTTC CASSLVAGVFPNEQFF
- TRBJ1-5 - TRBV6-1 TGTGCCAGCAGTGTTGAATTAAGGCTGTGGGTTTATAGCAATCAGCCCCAGCATTTT CASSVELRLWVYSNQPQHF
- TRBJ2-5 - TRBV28 TGTGCCAGCAGGCCAGGGGTCGAGACCCAGTACTTC CASRPGVETQYF
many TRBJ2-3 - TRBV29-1 TGCAGCGTTGAAGAAGGAGGAAGCACAGATACGCAGTATTTT CSVEEGGSTDTQYF
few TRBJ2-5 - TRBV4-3 TGCGCCAGCAGCCAAGATTTTGGCGAGACCCAGTACTTC CASSQDFGETQYF
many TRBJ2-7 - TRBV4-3 TGCGCCAGCAGCCAAGATCGAAGAGGGGCGTACGAGCAGTACTTC CASSQDRRGAYEQYF
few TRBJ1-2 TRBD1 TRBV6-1 TGTGCCAGCACGAGGACAGGGACTACCTCGGGCTATGGCTACACCTTC CASTRTGTTSGYGYTF
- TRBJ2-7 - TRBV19 TGTGCCAGTAATTCGCACGCCGGCGACGAGCAGTACTTC CASNSHAGDEQYF
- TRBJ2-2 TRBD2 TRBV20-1 TGCAGTGCTAGAGAACGACTAGCGGGAGTGAGTGGGGAGCTGTTTTTT CSARERLAGVSGELFF
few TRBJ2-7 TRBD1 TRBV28 TGTGCCAGCAGTCCCCGGACAGGGGTGAGGGAGCAGTACTTC CASSPRTGVREQYF
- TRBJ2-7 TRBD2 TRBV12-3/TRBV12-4 TGTGCCAGCAGGTTGGGGACTAGCGGGAGGCGCGAGCAGTACTTC CASRLGTSGRREQYF
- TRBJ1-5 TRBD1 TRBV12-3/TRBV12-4 TGTGCCAGCAGTTTCAAGGGTTCGGGGACAGGGAATCAGCCCCAGCATTTT CASSFKGSGTGNQPQHF